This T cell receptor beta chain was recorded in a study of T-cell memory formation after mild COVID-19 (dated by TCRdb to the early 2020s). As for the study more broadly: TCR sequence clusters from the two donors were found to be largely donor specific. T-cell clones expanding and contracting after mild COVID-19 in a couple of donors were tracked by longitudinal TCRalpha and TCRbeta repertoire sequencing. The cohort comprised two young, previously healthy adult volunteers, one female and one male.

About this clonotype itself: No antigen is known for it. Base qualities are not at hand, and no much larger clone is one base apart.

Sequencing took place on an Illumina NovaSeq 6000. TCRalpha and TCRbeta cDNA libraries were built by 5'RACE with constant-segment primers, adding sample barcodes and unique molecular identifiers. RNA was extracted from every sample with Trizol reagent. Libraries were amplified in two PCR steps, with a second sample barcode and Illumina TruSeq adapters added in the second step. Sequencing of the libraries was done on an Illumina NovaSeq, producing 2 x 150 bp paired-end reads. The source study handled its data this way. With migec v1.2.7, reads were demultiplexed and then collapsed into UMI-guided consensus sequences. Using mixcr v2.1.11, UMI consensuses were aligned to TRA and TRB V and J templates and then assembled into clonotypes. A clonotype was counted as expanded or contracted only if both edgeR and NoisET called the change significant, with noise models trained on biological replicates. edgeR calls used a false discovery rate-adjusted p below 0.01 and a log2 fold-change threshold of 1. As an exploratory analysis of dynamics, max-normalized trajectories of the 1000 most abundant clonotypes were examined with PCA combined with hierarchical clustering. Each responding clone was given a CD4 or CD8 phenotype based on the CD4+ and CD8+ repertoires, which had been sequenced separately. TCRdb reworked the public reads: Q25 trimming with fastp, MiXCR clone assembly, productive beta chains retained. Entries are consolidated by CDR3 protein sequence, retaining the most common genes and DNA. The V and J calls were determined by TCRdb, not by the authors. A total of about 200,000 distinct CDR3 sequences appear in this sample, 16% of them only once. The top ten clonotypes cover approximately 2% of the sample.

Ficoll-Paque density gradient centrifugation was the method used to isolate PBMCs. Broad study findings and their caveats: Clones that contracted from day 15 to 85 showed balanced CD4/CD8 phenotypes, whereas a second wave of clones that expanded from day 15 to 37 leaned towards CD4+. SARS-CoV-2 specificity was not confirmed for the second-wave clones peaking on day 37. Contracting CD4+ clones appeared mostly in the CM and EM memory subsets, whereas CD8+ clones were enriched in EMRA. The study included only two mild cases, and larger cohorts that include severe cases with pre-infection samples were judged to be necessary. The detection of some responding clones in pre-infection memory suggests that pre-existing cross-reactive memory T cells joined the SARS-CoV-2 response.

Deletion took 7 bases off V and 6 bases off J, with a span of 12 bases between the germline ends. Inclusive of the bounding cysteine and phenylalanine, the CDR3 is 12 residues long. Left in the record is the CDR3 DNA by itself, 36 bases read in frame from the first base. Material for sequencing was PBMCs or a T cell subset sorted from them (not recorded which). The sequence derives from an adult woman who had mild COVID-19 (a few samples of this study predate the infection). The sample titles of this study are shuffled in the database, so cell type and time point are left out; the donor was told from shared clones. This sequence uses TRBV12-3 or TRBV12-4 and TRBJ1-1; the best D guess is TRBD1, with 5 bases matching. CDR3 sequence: CASTRVGAEAFF. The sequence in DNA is TGTGCCAGCACCAGGGTCGGGGCTGAAGCTTTCTTT.